The 29 T cell receptor beta chains below come from one sample, sequenced in a study of T cells in Graves' hyperthyroidism and ophthalmopathy. TCR beta CDR3 regions were amplified from RNA transcripts. The HTBI set primed first-round TCR CDR3 RT-PCR. Each CDR3 protein is one row after TCRdb ran MiXCR on the multiplex PCR reads. The repertoire includes approximately 300,000 distinct CDR3 sequences, around 15% of them detected once, and over 50% sits in the top ten. The material sequenced was blood. The receptors originated from a woman aged 55-70 years with Graves' ophthalmopathy.

This clonotype was seen many times. The chain couples TRBV2 to TRBJ2-5; D perhaps matches TRBD1 (5 bases). In germline, CDR1 is SNHLY, CDR2 FYNNEI. The CDR3 is 16 amino acids. V lost 4 bases to trimming and J lost 2 bases, with 17 bases between them. CDR3 amino acids: CASSAQAGIKQETQYF. The CDR3 coding sequence is TGTGCCAGCAGTGCCCAAGCAGGGATTAAACAAGAGACCCAGTACTTC.

This clonotype was recorded many times. The chain combines TRBV28 with TRBJ2-7, with D maybe TRBD1 (5 bases). From germline, CDR1 is MDHEN and CDR2 SYDVKM. V was cut by 5 bases and J by 0 bases, with 14 bases left in between. There are 15 residues in the CDR3. CDR3 amino acids: CASSPVGVSSYEQYF. DNA for the CDR3: TGTGCCAGCAGTCCCGTAGGGGTGAGCTCCTACGAGCAGTACTTC.

The chain combines TRBV9 with TRBJ2-7; the D call may be TRBD1 or TRBD2 (5 bases each). This CDR3 is built from 14 residues. The V end was cut by 4 bases, the J end by 3 bases, with 14 bases between. CDR1 and CDR2 (germline): SGDLS, YYNGEE. CDR3 in DNA: TGTGCCAGCAGCCTGGGACCGGAGGACTACGAGCAGTACTTC. It is translated as CASSLGPEDYEQYF.

The chain has TRBV4-1 and TRBJ2-7, with unresolved D. V lost 1 base to trimming and J lost 2 bases, with 12 bases between them. CDR1 and CDR2 from the germline V gene are MGHRA and YSYEKL. The CDR3 sequence is 15 residues long. The CDR3 nucleotides read TGCGCCAGCAGCCAAGGGCAGGTAGGCACCTACGAGCAGTACTTC. As protein: CASSQGQVGTYEQYF.

The rearrangement uses TRBV28 and TRBJ2-2; a weak D match, TRBD1 (6 bases). From germline, CDR1 is MDHEN and CDR2 SYDVKM. Trimming stripped 6 bases from V and 6 bases from J, with 11 bases between. The CDR3 runs 13 residues. The CDR3 coding sequence is TGTGCCAGCAGGCAAGGGACATCCGGGGAGCTGTTTTTT. The encoded protein is CASRQGTSGELFF.

This clonotype was seen a few times. The V gene is TRBV6-2 or TRBV6-3, the J gene TRBJ1-3; D possibly corresponds to TRBD1 (5 bases). CDR3 length: 15 residues. With 7 bases removed from V and 0 bases from J, the gap between germline ends came to 13 bases. Germline V CDR1 and CDR2: MNHEY, SVGEGT. CDR3 in amino acids: CASKQDTTSGNTIYF. In DNA, the CDR3 is TGTGCCAGCAAACAGGACACGACCTCTGGAAACACCATATATTTT.

The sample holds a few counts of this clonotype. This chain connects TRBV18 to TRBJ2-7; 14 nucleotides align to TRBD2. The CDR3 length is 15 residues. V lost 3 bases and J lost 6; bases outside the gene matches: 4. Germline V gives CDR1 KGHSH, CDR2 LQKENI. The CDR3 is CASSPGLAGDPEQYF. In nucleotides, the CDR3 is TGTGCCAGCTCACCGGGACTAGCGGGAGATCCCGAGCAGTACTTC.

This clonotype was observed many times. The chain couples TRBV11-2 to TRBJ2-7; 9 bases are shared with TRBD1. Unmatched junction bases numbered 5, after V lost 1 base and J lost 1 base. This CDR3 has 16 residues. Germline V CDR1 and CDR2: SGHAT, FQNNGV. The CDR3 DNA reads TGTGCCAGCAGCTTAGGAACCGGGACAGGGTCCTACGAGCAGTACTTC. Its translation is CASSLGTGTGSYEQYF.

This clonotype occurred many times. The chain combines TRBV5-1 with TRBJ1-1; D remains ambiguous. V was clipped by 0 bases and J by 1 base, with 7 bases between them. The CDR3 length is 14 residues. CDR1 is SGHRS, CDR2 YFSETQ, per germline. CDR3 sequence: CASSLASTNTEAFF. CDR3 nucleotides: TGCGCCAGCAGCTTGGCCAGCACGAACACTGAAGCTTTCTTT.

This clonotype was observed many times. The chain has TRBV4-3 and TRBJ1-2, with unresolved D. The CDR3 consists of 15 residues. Deletions cut 0 bases from V and 4 bases from J, with 12 bases between. Germline CDR1 reads LGHNA; CDR2 reads YSLEER. CDR3 coding DNA: TGCGCCAGCAGCCAAGATAGTCGCATACGCTATGGCTACACCTTC. It translates to CASSQDSRIRYGYTF.

In its sample, this clonotype was seen many times. This chain uses TRBV10-3 with TRBJ1-2; TRBD1 matches at 10 bases. Unmatched junction bases numbered 1, after V lost 4 bases and J lost 5 bases. This CDR3 is built from 13 residues. Germline CDR1 ENHRY, CDR2 SYGVKD. In DNA form, the CDR3 reads TGTGCCATCAGTGCGGGACAGGGGTATGGCTACACCTTC. It is translated as CAISAGQGYGYTF.

This clonotype was counted between two and nine times. This sequence joins TRBV18 and TRBJ1-3; no firm D call. The CDR3 length is 16 residues. Germline V gene lookup returns CDR1 KGHSH and CDR2 LQKENI. Trimming took off 3 bases at V and 4 bases at J, with 16 bases between the two ends. The CDR3 DNA follows: TGTGCCAGCTCACCCCCCATAGGGAGTCTCGGAAACACCATATATTTT. This encodes CASSPPIGSLGNTIYF.

The table lists this clonotype with many counts. This chain connects TRBV27 to TRBJ2-7, with a tentative D call TRBD1 (5 bases). The CDR3 is made up of 13 amino acids. CDR1 MNHEY and CDR2 SMNVEV come from the germline V gene (reference sequence). Trimming shortened V by 3 bases and J by 6 bases, and 12 bases separated the two germline ends. CDR3 DNA: TGTGCCAGCAGTTTGGGCAGGGTAGGCGAGCAGTACTTC. It is translated as CASSLGRVGEQYF.

This clonotype was recorded many times. The chain couples TRBV7-2 to TRBJ2-3; the match to TRBD2 covers 8 bases. After removal of 1 base from V and 1 base from J, the junction contained 1 base not matched to a gene. Germline V gene sequence: CDR1 SGHTA, CDR2 FQGNSA. This CDR3 has 15 residues. CDR3 DNA sequence: TGTGCCAGCAGCTTAGTACTAGCGGGCACAGATACGCAGTATTTT. Its translation is CASSLVLAGTDTQYF.

This clonotype has more than one count but fewer than ten. This chain joins TRBV9 and TRBJ1-6; 12 bases fit TRBD1. The CDR3 totals 17 residues. V shed 4 bases, J shed 5 bases, and the junction held 7 bases outside the gene matches. The germline gives CDR1 SGDLS, CDR2 YYNGEE. CDR3 amino acids: CASSLGQGARDNSPLHF. The CDR3 DNA reads TGTGCCAGCAGCTTGGGACAGGGGGCGAGGGATAATTCACCCCTCCACTTT.

This clonotype was observed at least ten times. This chain connects TRBV18 to TRBJ2-5; 7 positions agree with TRBD2. Trimming took 8 bases from V and 2 from J; bases not matched to a gene: 5. Germline loops: CDR1 KGHSH, CDR2 LQKENI. The CDR3 is 13 residues long. This CDR3 reads CASSPRGQETQYF. Here the CDR3 DNA reads TGTGCCAGCAGCCCGCGGGGGCAAGAGACCCAGTACTTC. Drawing the rest from reference TRBV18 and TRBJ2-5, the complete variable domain is NAGVMQNPRHLVRRRGQEARLRCSPMKGHSHVYWYRQLPEEGLKFMVYLQKENIIDESGMPKERFSAEFPKEGPSILRIQQVVRGDSAAYFCASSPRGQETQYFGPGTRLLVL.

This clonotype was counted a few times. The gene calls are TRBV27 and TRBJ2-1; 8 bases align to TRBD1. CDR1 is MNHEY and CDR2 is SMNVEV in the germline V gene (reference sequence). V was pared by 6 bases and J by 8 bases, with 9 bases of the junction left unmatched. The CDR3 is made up of 14 amino acids. The CDR3 nucleotides read TGTGCCAGCAGCCTCAGGGGGCACGGGGATGAGCAGTTCTTC. It codes for CASSLRGHGDEQFF.

This clonotype was found many times. V and J are TRBV5-1 and TRBJ2-3, with TRBD1 as a possible D gene (6 bases). V was cut by 0 bases and J by 3 bases, with 17 bases left in between. Germline CDR1 is SGHRS and CDR2 is YFSETQ. This CDR3 region has 17 residues. CDR3 DNA sequence: TGCGCCAGCAGCTTGGGGGCGGACAGTTCGAGGACAGATACGCAGTATTTT. The encoded protein is CASSLGADSSRTDTQYF.

This clonotype has ten or more counts. The chain couples TRBV6-1 to TRBJ1-1, with unresolved D. V was shortened by 4 bases and J by 1 base, with 19 bases between the two germline ends. The CDR3 is 17 residues long. Germline V gene sequence: CDR1 MNHNS, CDR2 SASEGT. The CDR3 protein is CASSGEGGRFANTEAFF. CDR3 sequence (DNA): TGTGCCAGCAGTGGGGAGGGCGGAAGGTTTGCGAACACTGAAGCTTTCTTT.

The chain employs TRBV7-9 and TRBJ1-5; D gene unclear. V was trimmed by 4 bases and J by 2 bases, leaving 9 bases between them. The CDR3 consists of 14 residues. Germline V gene lookup returns CDR1 SEHNR and CDR2 FQNEAQ (reference sequence). The CDR3 nucleotides are TGTGCCAGCAGCTCCCGGGCTGGCAATCAGCCCCAGCATTTT. It translates to CASSSRAGNQPQHF. The full variable domain, its missing parts supplied by reference TRBV7-9 and TRBJ1-5, is DTGVSQNPRHKITKRGQNVTFRCDPISEHNRLYWYRQTLGQGPEFLTYFQNEAQLEKSRLLSDRFSAERPKGSFSTLEIQRTEQGDSAMYLCASSSRAGNQPQHFGDGTRLSIL.

The chain carries TRBV5-1 and TRBJ1-5; D remains unclear. The germline V gene has CDR1 SGHRS and CDR2 YFSETQ. V was trimmed by 8 bases and J by 1 base, leaving 13 bases between them. The CDR3 runs 14 residues. DNA of the CDR3: TGCGCCAGTTCCGAAACTTCAAGCAATCAGCCCCAGCATTTT. Translating gives CASSETSSNQPQHF.

This clonotype turned up a few times. The J gene is TRBJ2-1, the V gene TRBV5-1; weak D call: TRBD1 (6 bases). Germline V gene sequence: CDR1 SGHRS, CDR2 YFSETQ. V was trimmed by 4 bases and J by 6 bases, leaving 20 bases between them. The CDR3 totals 16 residues. Here the CDR3 DNA reads TGCGCCAGCAGCGGAACGCCGGGACATAAGACCAATGAGCAGTTCTTC. This sequence encodes CASSGTPGHKTNEQFF. Full variable domain (remainder filled in from reference TRBV5-1 and TRBJ2-1): KAGVTQTPRYLIKTRGQQVTLSCSPISGHRSVSWYQQTPGQGLQFLFEYFSETQRNKGNFPGRFSGRQFSNSRSEMNVSTLELGDSALYLCASSGTPGHKTNEQFFGPGTRLTVL.

This clonotype was seen many times. V gene TRBV28 combines with J gene TRBJ2-5; D tentatively fits TRBD1 or TRBD2 (5 bases each). V shed 6 bases and J shed 7 bases, with 15 bases lying between them. The V gene's germline CDR1 is MDHEN and CDR2 SYDVKM. There are 13 residues in the CDR3. The DNA for the CDR3 is TGTGCCAGCAGATCCCCGGGGCGAAGGACCCAGTACTTC. Residues: CASRSPGRRTQYF.

The CDR3 is CSATGDSHTDTQYF. Here the CDR3 DNA reads TGCAGTGCAACAGGGGACTCCCACACAGATACGCAGTATTTT. The chain links TRBV20-1 to TRBJ2-3, with D perhaps TRBD1 (7 bases). From germline, CDR1 is DFQATT and CDR2 SNEGSKA (reference sequence). The CDR3 consists of 14 residues. V was cut by 6 bases and J by 2 bases, with 15 bases left in between.

In this sample, this clonotype turned up many times. V is TRBV20-1 and J is TRBJ1-2; D not resolved. This CDR3 comprises 12 residues. Germline CDR1 is DFQATT and CDR2 is SNEGSKA (reference sequence). The ends were cut back, 4 bases at V and 7 bases at J, with 13 bases in the middle. The CDR3 DNA reads as TGCAGTGCTAATGAGGGCAGAAGTGGCTACACCTTC. It specifies CSANEGRSGYTF.

The chain joins TRBV18 to TRBJ2-5; D gene unclear. The CDR3 runs to 14 residues. The V end was cut by 2 bases, the J end by 5 bases, with 12 bases between. Germline V gives CDR1 KGHSH, CDR2 LQKENI. The DNA for the CDR3 is TGTGCCAGCTCACCAGACGGCAGGTGGGAGACCCAGTACTTC. Its translation is CASSPDGRWETQYF. The entire variable domain, with the rest obtained from reference TRBV18 and TRBJ2-5, is as follows: NAGVMQNPRHLVRRRGQEARLRCSPMKGHSHVYWYRQLPEEGLKFMVYLQKENIIDESGMPKERFSAEFPKEGPSILRIQQVVRGDSAAYFCASSPDGRWETQYFGPGTRLLVL.

Only a few counts were recorded for this clonotype. The J gene is TRBJ2-1, the V gene TRBV5-1, with D possibly matching TRBD2 (5 bases). CDR3 size: 14 residues. From germline, CDR1 is SGHRS and CDR2 YFSETQ. Trimming stripped 4 bases from V and 6 bases from J, with 14 bases between. The CDR3 nucleotides are TGCGCCAGCAGCCGCCCGGACTCCACCAATGAGCAGTTCTTC. Its translation: CASSRPDSTNEQFF. The variable domain in full, completed from reference TRBV5-1 and TRBJ2-1, reads KAGVTQTPRYLIKTRGQQVTLSCSPISGHRSVSWYQQTPGQGLQFLFEYFSETQRNKGNFPGRFSGRQFSNSRSEMNVSTLELGDSALYLCASSRPDSTNEQFFGPGTRLTVL.

This clonotype has only a few counts. The V gene is TRBV7-9, the J gene TRBJ2-1; D is possibly TRBD1 (6 bases). The ends were cut back, 4 bases at V and 7 bases at J, with 11 bases in the middle. The germline V gene has CDR1 SEHNR and CDR2 FQNEAQ (reference sequence). The CDR3 is made up of 13 amino acids. The DNA of the CDR3 is TGTGCCAGCAGCTCAGGGGTTTCGAATGAGCAGTTCTTC. Protein sequence: CASSSGVSNEQFF. The complete variable domain, with remaining parts taken from reference TRBV7-9 and TRBJ2-1, reads DTGVSQNPRHKITKRGQNVTFRCDPISEHNRLYWYRQTLGQGPEFLTYFQNEAQLEKSRLLSDRFSAERPKGSFSTLEIQRTEQGDSAMYLCASSSGVSNEQFFGPGTRLTVL.

The table lists this clonotype with many counts. This sequence joins TRBV5-1 and TRBJ1-2, with D unresolved. CDR3 length equals 15 residues. V was shortened by 4 bases and J by 4 bases, with 17 bases between the two germline ends. Germline-derived CDR1 and CDR2 are SGHRS and YFSETQ. The CDR3 nucleotides read TGCGCCAGCAGCCCATTACGGCAGGACTCCTATGGCTACACCTTC. Amino acid sequence: CASSPLRQDSYGYTF.